The subject of this entry is one TCR beta chain. Its antigen is still unknown. Base qualities are not recorded, but no much larger clone differs from it by a single base. The sample belongs to a study of blood T cell repertoires in COVID-19 (dated by TCRdb to the early 2020s). At the level of the whole study: Samples covering the acute and convalescent phases of COVID-19 were provided by collaborators in the United States, Italy and Spain. Sample metadata almost always included a de-identified subject ID, COVID-19 status, age in years and sex. The dataset comprised deeply sampled blood TCRbeta repertoires from subjects exposed to, actively infected with, or recovered from COVID-19. The samples were drawn from the first 160 participants of the ongoing ImmuneRACE study and from 1,200 or so subjects provided by 6 global collaborators. Where HLA class I and class II types were available, the types were taken from metadata supplied by the sample provider, not from assay-based typing. The repertoires were released in a freely available public database intended as a resource for research on the immune response to SARS-CoV-2. The material from the prospective study consisted of cDNA or gDNA derived from T cells, B-cell-depleted T cells, or PBMCs. Results the study describes overall, beyond this receptor: How much clinical and demographic metadata was included differed by source and by participant, and the metadata was provided uncurated.

Its CDR3 holds 15 amino acids, cysteine through phenylalanine. Only CDR3 DNA is held: 45 bases, read in frame from base 1. The germline V gene gives CDR1 as MNHEY and CDR2 as SVGAGI. Trimmed from V: 5 bases; trimmed from J: 8 bases; junction bases lacking a gene match: 9. Enrolling through a virtual design, the prospective study's participants ranged in age from about 18 to 100 years and lived across some 22 United States geographic areas. Cohort assignment in the prospective study relied on participant-reported clinical history from a screening survey and a study questionnaire. Each participant in the prospective study had whole blood, serum and a nasopharyngeal or oropharyngeal swab collected by mobile phlebotomists. Prospective study participants could optionally give additional blood draws and questionnaires over an approximately two-month period. Prospective study blood samples were shipped either frozen or at room temperature before DNA extraction.

TCRbeta CDR3 regions were amplified from genomic DNA by means of the immunoSEQ Assay, a bias-controlled multiplex PCR. On the authors' methods: Nucleated cell counts per sample were estimated from amplification of reference gene primers within the assay. Sequence reads were collapsed and filtered to measure the absolute abundance of every unique TCRbeta CDR3 rearrangement. Productive Simpson clonality was computed per sample as the square root of Simpson's diversity index over productive rearrangements. Here the immuneACCESS table is served through TCRdb, limited to in-frame sequences with V and J called. Missing clones are a known gap in these copies; in checked studies unresolved V genes cover under half, and the rest lacks a known reason. D and trimming were read from the DNA, whereas the V and J calls and clone size are those reported in that table. The sample table shows a few hundred thousand clones, and around 90% are seen once. Of the sample, 1.2% falls within the top ten clones.

This receptor chain uses TRBV6-5 and TRBJ1-4; TRBD1 fits 9 bases in the junction. Sequenced: PBMCs or T cells enriched from blood (not recorded which). This TCR came from a human donor in a cohort exposed to, infected with or recovered from COVID-19 (not recorded which). The donor label of this sample is uncertain. The encoded CDR3 is CASSLQQGAREKLFF. The nucleotides read TGTGCCAGCAGTCTCCAACAGGGGGCGCGGGAAAAACTGTTTTTT.